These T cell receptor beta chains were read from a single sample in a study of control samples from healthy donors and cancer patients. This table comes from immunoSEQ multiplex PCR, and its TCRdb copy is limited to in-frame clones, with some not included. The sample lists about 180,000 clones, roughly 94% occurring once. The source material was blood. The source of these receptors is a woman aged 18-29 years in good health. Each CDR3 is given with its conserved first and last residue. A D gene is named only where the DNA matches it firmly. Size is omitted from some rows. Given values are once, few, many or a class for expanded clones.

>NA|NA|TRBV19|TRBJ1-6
CASSPQTGSIDSPLHF
TGTGCCAGTAGTCCTCAGACAGGTTCGATAGATTCACCCCTCCACTTT
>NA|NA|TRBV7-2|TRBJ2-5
CASSSLWRAMVETQYF
TGTGCCAGCAGCTCCCTCTGGCGGGCAATGGTGGAGACCCAGTACTTC
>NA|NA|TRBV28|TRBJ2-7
CASSLLWMAYEQYF
TGTGCCAGCAGTTTATTATGGATGGCATACGAGCAGTACTTC
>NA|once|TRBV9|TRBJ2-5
CASSVDGEGETQYF
TGTGCCAGCAGCGTAGACGGCGAAGGGGAGACCCAGTACTTC
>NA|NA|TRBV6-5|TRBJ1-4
CASRWGRDEKLFF
TGTGCCAGCAGGTGGGGAAGGGATGAAAAACTGTTTTTT
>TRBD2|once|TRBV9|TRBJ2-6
CASSVGSGRALTGANVLTF
TGTGCCAGCAGCGTAGGAAGCGGGAGGGCCTTGACTGGGGCCAACGTCCTGACTTTC
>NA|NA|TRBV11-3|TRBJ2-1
CASSLSASYNEQFF
TGTGCCAGCAGCTTATCCGCCAGCTACAATGAGCAGTTCTTC
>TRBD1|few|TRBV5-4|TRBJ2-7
CASSLRTGPYEQYF
TGTGCCAGCAGCTTGCGGACAGGGCCTTACGAGCAGTACTTC
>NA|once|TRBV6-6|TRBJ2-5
CASTTWGNQETQYF
TGTGCCAGCACCACTTGGGGGAATCAAGAGACCCAGTACTTC
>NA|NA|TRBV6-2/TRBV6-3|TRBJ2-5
CASSYSEWDYQETQYF
TGTGCCAGCAGTTACTCTGAATGGGACTACCAAGAGACCCAGTACTTC
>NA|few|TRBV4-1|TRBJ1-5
CASSQLDRISGRNQPQHF
TGCGCCAGCAGCCAATTAGACCGAATCAGTGGACGAAATCAGCCCCAGCATTTT
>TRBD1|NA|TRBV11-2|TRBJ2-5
CASSSTPDRDQTQYF
TGTGCCAGCAGCTCCACCCCGGACAGGGACCAGACCCAGTACTTC